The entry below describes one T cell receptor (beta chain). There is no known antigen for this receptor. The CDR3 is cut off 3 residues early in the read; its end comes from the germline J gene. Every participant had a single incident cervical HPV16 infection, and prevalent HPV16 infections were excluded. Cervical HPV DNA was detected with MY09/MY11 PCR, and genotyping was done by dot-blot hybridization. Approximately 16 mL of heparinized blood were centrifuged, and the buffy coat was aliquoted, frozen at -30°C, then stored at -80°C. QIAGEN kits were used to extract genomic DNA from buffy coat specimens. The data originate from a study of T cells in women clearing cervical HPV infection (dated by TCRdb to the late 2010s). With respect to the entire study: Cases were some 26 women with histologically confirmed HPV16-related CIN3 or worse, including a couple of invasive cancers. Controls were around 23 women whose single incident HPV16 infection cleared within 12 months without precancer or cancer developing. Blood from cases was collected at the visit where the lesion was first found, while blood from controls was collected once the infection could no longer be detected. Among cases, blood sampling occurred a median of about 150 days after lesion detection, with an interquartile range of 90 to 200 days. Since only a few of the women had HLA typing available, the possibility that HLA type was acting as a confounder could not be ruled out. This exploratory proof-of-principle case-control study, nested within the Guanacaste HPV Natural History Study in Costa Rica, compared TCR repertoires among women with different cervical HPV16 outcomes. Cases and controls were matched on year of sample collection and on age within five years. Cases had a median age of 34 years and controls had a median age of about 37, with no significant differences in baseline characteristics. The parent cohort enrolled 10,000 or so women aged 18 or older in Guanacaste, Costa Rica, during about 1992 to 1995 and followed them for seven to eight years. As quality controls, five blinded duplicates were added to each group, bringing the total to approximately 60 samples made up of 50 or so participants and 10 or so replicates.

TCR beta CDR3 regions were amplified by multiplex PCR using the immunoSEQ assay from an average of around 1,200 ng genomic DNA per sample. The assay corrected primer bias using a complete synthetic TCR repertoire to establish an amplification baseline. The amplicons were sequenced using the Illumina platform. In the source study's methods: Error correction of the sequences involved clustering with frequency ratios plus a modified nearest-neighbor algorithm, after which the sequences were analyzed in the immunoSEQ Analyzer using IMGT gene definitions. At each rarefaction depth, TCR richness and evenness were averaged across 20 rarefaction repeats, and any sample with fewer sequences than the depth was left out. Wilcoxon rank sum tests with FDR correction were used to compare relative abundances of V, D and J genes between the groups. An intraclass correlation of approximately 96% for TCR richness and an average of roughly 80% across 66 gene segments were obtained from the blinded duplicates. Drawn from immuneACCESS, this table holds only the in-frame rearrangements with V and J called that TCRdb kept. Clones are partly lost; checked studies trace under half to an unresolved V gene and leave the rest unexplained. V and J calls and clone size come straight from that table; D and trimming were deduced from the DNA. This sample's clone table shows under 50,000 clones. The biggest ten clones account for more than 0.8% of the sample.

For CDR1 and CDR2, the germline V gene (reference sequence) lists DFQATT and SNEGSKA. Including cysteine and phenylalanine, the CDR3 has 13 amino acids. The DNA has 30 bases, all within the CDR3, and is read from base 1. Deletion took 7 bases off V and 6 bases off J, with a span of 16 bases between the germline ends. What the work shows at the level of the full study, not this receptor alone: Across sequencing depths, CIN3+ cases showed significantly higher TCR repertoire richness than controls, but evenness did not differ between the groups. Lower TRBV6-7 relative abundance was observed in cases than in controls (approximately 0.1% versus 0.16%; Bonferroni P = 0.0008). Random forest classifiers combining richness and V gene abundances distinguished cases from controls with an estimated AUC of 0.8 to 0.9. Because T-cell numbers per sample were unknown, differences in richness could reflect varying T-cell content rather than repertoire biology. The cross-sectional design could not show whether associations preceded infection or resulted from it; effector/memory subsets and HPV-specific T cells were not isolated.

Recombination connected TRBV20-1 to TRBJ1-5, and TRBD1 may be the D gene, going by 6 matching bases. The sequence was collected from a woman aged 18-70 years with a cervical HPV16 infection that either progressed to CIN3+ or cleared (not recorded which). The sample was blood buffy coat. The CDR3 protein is CSVARGASQPQHF. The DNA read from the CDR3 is TGCAGTGTCGCACGGGGGGCGAGTCAGCCC.